The T cell receptor (beta chain) under discussion was sequenced for a study of T-cell memory formation after mild COVID-19. V was clipped by 0 bases and J by 2 bases; unmatched bases: 5. There are 16 residues in the CDR3. Germline V gene sequence: CDR1 SGHRS, CDR2 YFSETQ. This clonotype has a handful of counts. What it recognizes is unknown. Study conclusions and caveats: The pre-infection memory compartment contained some responding clones, suggesting cross-reactive memory joined.

TCRdb processed the 5' RACE reads anew with MiXCR; each CDR3 protein has one entry. The sample includes some 210,000 distinct CDR3 sequences, 8% to 11% seen only once; the top ten take under 3.5%. Sequencing input: PBMCs or a T cell subset sorted from them (not recorded which). The V gene is TRBV5-1, the J gene TRBJ1-2; TRBD1 aligns across 9 bases. The TCR sequence derives from a man in his late teens or twenties who had mild COVID-19 (a few samples of this study predate the infection). Cell type and time point are not known. In DNA form, the CDR3 reads TGCGCCAGCAGCTTGGTAGGGGACAGGGTGAACTATGGCTACACCTTC. Protein: CASSLVGDRVNYGYTF. The variable domain in full, with the rest retrieved from reference TRBV5-1 and TRBJ1-2, is KAGVTQTPRYLIKTRGQQVTLSCSPISGHRSVSWYQQTPGQGLQFLFEYFSETQRNKGNFPGRFSGRQFSNSRSEMNVSTLELGDSALYLCASSLVGDRVNYGYTFGSGTRLTVV.